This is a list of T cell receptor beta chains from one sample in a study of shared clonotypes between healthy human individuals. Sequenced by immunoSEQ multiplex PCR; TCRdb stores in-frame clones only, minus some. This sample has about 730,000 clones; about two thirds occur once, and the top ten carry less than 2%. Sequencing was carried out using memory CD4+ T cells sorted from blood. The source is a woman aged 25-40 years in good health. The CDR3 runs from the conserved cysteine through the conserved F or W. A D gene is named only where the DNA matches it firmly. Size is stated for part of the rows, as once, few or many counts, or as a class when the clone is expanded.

CDR3nt: TGTGCCAGCACCGAAAGGAGAGGGAATAGCAATCAGCCCCAGCATTTT
CDR3aa: CASTERRGNSNQPQHF
d_gene: -
len: 16
abundance: -
v_gene: TRBV28
j_gene: TRBJ1-5

CDR3nt: TGTGCCAGCTCACAGGGACAGGTGGACACCGGGGAGCTGTTTTTT
CDR3aa: CASSQGQVDTGELFF
d_gene: TRBD1
len: 15
abundance: -
v_gene: TRBV18
j_gene: TRBJ2-2

CDR3nt: TGTGCCAGCTCACCACGAGGGCTGGGCACCGGGGAGCTGTTTTTT
CDR3aa: CASSPRGLGTGELFF
d_gene: -
len: 15
abundance: -
v_gene: TRBV18
j_gene: TRBJ2-2

CDR3nt: TGTGCCAGCAGCTTAGGGCCCGGGGAGCTGTTTTTT
CDR3aa: CASSLGPGELFF
d_gene: -
len: 12
abundance: many
v_gene: TRBV7-9
j_gene: TRBJ2-2

CDR3nt: TGTGCCTGGAGCAGGACAGGCCTGGAGGGCTACACCTTC
CDR3aa: CAWSRTGLEGYTF
d_gene: TRBD1
len: 13
abundance: -
v_gene: TRBV30
j_gene: TRBJ1-2

CDR3nt: TGTGCCAGCAGCCCAACGACCCAAAACTACGAGCAGTACTTC
CDR3aa: CASSPTTQNYEQYF
d_gene: -
len: 14
abundance: few
v_gene: TRBV9
j_gene: TRBJ2-7

CDR3nt: TGTGCCAGCAGTTACCAATTCAGGGAAACTGAAGCTTTCTTT
CDR3aa: CASSYQFRETEAFF
d_gene: -
len: 14
abundance: -
v_gene: TRBV6-5
j_gene: TRBJ1-1

CDR3nt: TGTGCCAGCAGCGCCGGACTAGCGGGAGCCGGGGAGCTGTTTTTT
CDR3aa: CASSAGLAGAGELFF
d_gene: TRBD2
len: 15
abundance: few
v_gene: TRBV9
j_gene: TRBJ2-2

CDR3nt: TGTGCCAGCAGGGACGCCAGGCAGTTCTTC
CDR3aa: CASRDARQFF
d_gene: -
len: 10
abundance: -
v_gene: TRBV7-7
j_gene: TRBJ2-1

CDR3nt: TGCGCCAGCAGCCAATCCCGGGCCGGAGGTGAAAAACTGTTTTTT
CDR3aa: CASSQSRAGGEKLFF
d_gene: -
len: 15
abundance: -
v_gene: TRBV4-1
j_gene: TRBJ1-4

CDR3nt: TGTGCCAGCAGTTACAGAAAGCGGGAGAGGGGTGAGCAGTTCTTC
CDR3aa: CASSYRKRERGEQFF
d_gene: TRBD2
len: 15
abundance: -
v_gene: TRBV28
j_gene: TRBJ2-1

CDR3nt: TGTGCCAGCAGCAGACTAGCGGGAGGGAACACAGATACGCAGTATTTT
CDR3aa: CASSRLAGGNTDTQYF
d_gene: TRBD2
len: 16
abundance: -
v_gene: TRBV28
j_gene: TRBJ2-3

CDR3nt: TGTGCCAGCTCCTCAGCGGGACAGGGTTCGGAGACCCAGTACTTC
CDR3aa: CASSSAGQGSETQYF
d_gene: TRBD1
len: 15
abundance: -
v_gene: TRBV28
j_gene: TRBJ2-5

CDR3nt: TGTGCCAGCCCTCGTTCGGTAGTAGCGGACTACAATGAGCAGTTCTTC
CDR3aa: CASPRSVVADYNEQFF
d_gene: -
len: 16
abundance: -
v_gene: TRBV6-6
j_gene: TRBJ2-1

CDR3nt: TGTGCCAGCAGCATGGGAGGTGAAGCTTTCTTT
CDR3aa: CASSMGGEAFF
d_gene: -
len: 11
abundance: -
v_gene: TRBV7-9
j_gene: TRBJ1-1

CDR3nt: TGTGCCAGCAGCTTAGATTTCGCTGCCTACAATGAGCAGTTCTTC
CDR3aa: CASSLDFAAYNEQFF
d_gene: -
len: 15
abundance: once
v_gene: TRBV7-2
j_gene: TRBJ2-1

CDR3nt: TGTGCCAGCAGGGACGCAGGGGGCGCCAAAAACATTCAGTACTTC
CDR3aa: CASRDAGGAKNIQYF
d_gene: TRBD1
len: 15
abundance: -
v_gene: TRBV28
j_gene: TRBJ2-4

CDR3nt: TGTGCCAGCAGCCACACAGGGGGCTCGGGAGGCTACACCTTC
CDR3aa: CASSHTGGSGGYTF
d_gene: TRBD1
len: 14
abundance: -
v_gene: TRBV7-2
j_gene: TRBJ1-2

CDR3nt: TGTGCCAGCAGCTTGTTAGATATGAACACCGGGGAGCTGTTTTTT
CDR3aa: CASSLLDMNTGELFF
d_gene: -
len: 15
abundance: -
v_gene: TRBV5-5
j_gene: TRBJ2-2

CDR3nt: TGTGCCAGCAGATCCGGTCGGATCATCCATGAAAAACTGTTTTTT
CDR3aa: CASRSGRIIHEKLFF
d_gene: -
len: 15
abundance: -
v_gene: TRBV6-5
j_gene: TRBJ1-4

CDR3nt: TGTGCCAGCAGTTGGACTAGCGGGAGGCCGAGCAATGAGCAGTTCTTC
CDR3aa: CASSWTSGRPSNEQFF
d_gene: TRBD2
len: 16
abundance: few
v_gene: TRBV6-4
j_gene: TRBJ2-1

CDR3nt: TGTGCCAGCAGCGGACTAGGGGGACAGAACACTGAAGCTTTCTTT
CDR3aa: CASSGLGGQNTEAFF
d_gene: -
len: 15
abundance: once
v_gene: TRBV5-5
j_gene: TRBJ1-1

CDR3nt: TGTGCCAGCAGCCCAACTAGCGGCAGCACAGATACGCAGTATTTT
CDR3aa: CASSPTSGSTDTQYF
d_gene: TRBD2
len: 15
abundance: -
v_gene: TRBV7-3
j_gene: TRBJ2-3

CDR3nt: TGTGCCAGCAGTGCTTCGGGAGGCTCCTCCCAAGGGACCCAGTACTTC
CDR3aa: CASSASGGSSQGTQYF
d_gene: TRBD2
len: 16
abundance: -
v_gene: TRBV2
j_gene: TRBJ2-5

CDR3nt: TGTGCCAGCAGTTTAAGAGGGACCAACAATGAGCAGTTCTTC
CDR3aa: CASSLRGTNNEQFF
d_gene: -
len: 14
abundance: -
v_gene: TRBV27
j_gene: TRBJ2-1

CDR3nt: TGTGCCAGCAGTGAGGGGGGGACAGTCCAAGAGACCCAGTACTTC
CDR3aa: CASSEGGTVQETQYF
d_gene: -
len: 15
abundance: few
v_gene: TRBV25-1
j_gene: TRBJ2-5

CDR3nt: TGCGCCAGCAGCCCGGACAAAGCCCACCCCGGGGAGCTGTTTTTT
CDR3aa: CASSPDKAHPGELFF
d_gene: -
len: 15
abundance: -
v_gene: TRBV5-1
j_gene: TRBJ2-2

CDR3nt: TGTGCCAGCTCACCACCGGGAGAGACTGGAAACACCATATATTTT
CDR3aa: CASSPPGETGNTIYF
d_gene: -
len: 15
abundance: few
v_gene: TRBV18
j_gene: TRBJ1-3

CDR3nt: TGTGCCAGCAGCTTAGACGGGAACTATGGCTACACCTTC
CDR3aa: CASSLDGNYGYTF
d_gene: -
len: 13
abundance: -
v_gene: TRBV28
j_gene: TRBJ1-2

CDR3nt: TGTGCCAGCAGCTTAGGTGGGACATCGGAGACCCAGTACTTC
CDR3aa: CASSLGGTSETQYF
d_gene: -
len: 14
abundance: -
v_gene: TRBV7-2
j_gene: TRBJ2-5

CDR3nt: TGTGCCATCAGTGACAGGAATGAGCAGTTCTTC
CDR3aa: CAISDRNEQFF
d_gene: -
len: 11
abundance: -
v_gene: TRBV10-3
j_gene: TRBJ2-1

CDR3nt: TGTGCCAGCAGCGACCGGGACTCCTACGGGGATGAGCAGTTCTTC
CDR3aa: CASSDRDSYGDEQFF
d_gene: -
len: 15
abundance: few
v_gene: TRBV25-1
j_gene: TRBJ2-1

CDR3nt: TGTGCCAGCAGTTCGTTGACAGGGGGCACAGATACGCAGTATTTT
CDR3aa: CASSSLTGGTDTQYF
d_gene: TRBD1
len: 15
abundance: many
v_gene: TRBV28
j_gene: TRBJ2-3

CDR3nt: TGTGCCAGCTCCAGGGGAAGGGGGGAAAAACTGTTTTTT
CDR3aa: CASSRGRGEKLFF
d_gene: -
len: 13
abundance: few
v_gene: TRBV6-5
j_gene: TRBJ1-4

CDR3nt: TGTGCCAGAAGCTCGCAGGGGAGGCTAGCCAAAAACATTCAGTACTTC
CDR3aa: CARSSQGRLAKNIQYF
d_gene: -
len: 16
abundance: -
v_gene: TRBV5-3
j_gene: TRBJ2-4

CDR3nt: TGCAGCGTCTCTTCGGGGGCTTCTAACTATGGCTACACCTTC
CDR3aa: CSVSSGASNYGYTF
d_gene: -
len: 14
abundance: -
v_gene: TRBV29-1
j_gene: TRBJ1-2

CDR3nt: TGTGCCAGCAGCGTTACCGGGCAAGAGACCCAGTACTTC
CDR3aa: CASSVTGQETQYF
d_gene: -
len: 13
abundance: -
v_gene: TRBV28
j_gene: TRBJ2-5

CDR3nt: TGTGCCAGCAGTGAAGGACAGGGGGGTCAGCCCCAGCATTTT
CDR3aa: CASSEGQGGQPQHF
d_gene: TRBD1
len: 14
abundance: once
v_gene: TRBV6-1
j_gene: TRBJ1-5

CDR3nt: TGTGCCAGTAGTCCGGGACGGAGTGGTGGCTACACCTTC
CDR3aa: CASSPGRSGGYTF
d_gene: -
len: 13
abundance: few
v_gene: TRBV19
j_gene: TRBJ1-2

CDR3nt: TGTGCCAGCAGTGACTCGCGAACAGATACGCAGTATTTT
CDR3aa: CASSDSRTDTQYF
d_gene: -
len: 13
abundance: once
v_gene: TRBV6-1
j_gene: TRBJ2-3

CDR3nt: TGTGCCAGCAGTACCCGGACTAGCGACACAGATACGCAGTATTTT
CDR3aa: CASSTRTSDTDTQYF
d_gene: TRBD2
len: 15
abundance: -
v_gene: TRBV27
j_gene: TRBJ2-3

CDR3nt: TGTGCCATCAGTGGAGAGGGACCTGGCTACACCTTC
CDR3aa: CAISGEGPGYTF
d_gene: -
len: 12
abundance: -
v_gene: TRBV10-3
j_gene: TRBJ1-2

CDR3nt: TGTGCCAGCAGCTTAATGTCGAGCGGGACAGGGACCACCGAGCAGTACTTC
CDR3aa: CASSLMSSGTGTTEQYF
d_gene: TRBD1
len: 17
abundance: many
v_gene: TRBV7-6
j_gene: TRBJ2-7

CDR3nt: TGTGCCAGCAGCTTCGAGGCACACACAATCGATGAGCAGTTCTTC
CDR3aa: CASSFEAHTIDEQFF
d_gene: -
len: 15
abundance: -
v_gene: TRBV11-2
j_gene: TRBJ2-1

CDR3nt: TGTGCCAGCAGCAAAGAGGCTGAAGAGACCCAGTACTTC
CDR3aa: CASSKEAEETQYF
d_gene: -
len: 13
abundance: many
v_gene: TRBV21-1
j_gene: TRBJ2-5

CDR3nt: TGTGCCAGCAGGGAGACGGCCCTTCGGGGGGCCTATGGCTACACCTTC
CDR3aa: CASRETALRGAYGYTF
d_gene: -
len: 16
abundance: -
v_gene: TRBV2
j_gene: TRBJ1-2

CDR3nt: TGTGCCAGCAGGACTAGCGGGAGGGTTTGGGAGACCCAGTACTTC
CDR3aa: CASRTSGRVWETQYF
d_gene: TRBD2
len: 15
abundance: -
v_gene: TRBV2
j_gene: TRBJ2-5

CDR3nt: TGTGCCAGCAGCTCCAAGCAGACTAGCGGAAGATACGAGCAGTACTTC
CDR3aa: CASSSKQTSGRYEQYF
d_gene: TRBD2
len: 16
abundance: -
v_gene: TRBV5-4
j_gene: TRBJ2-7

CDR3nt: TGTGCCAGCAGCCCTCTGGGGCTGGAGCAGTACTTC
CDR3aa: CASSPLGLEQYF
d_gene: -
len: 12
abundance: few
v_gene: TRBV7-2
j_gene: TRBJ2-5

CDR3nt: TGTGCCAGCAGCTTAGCTTACGGGAGGAGCTCCTACAATGAGCAGTTCTTC
CDR3aa: CASSLAYGRSSYNEQFF
d_gene: TRBD2
len: 17
abundance: -
v_gene: TRBV7-6
j_gene: TRBJ2-1

CDR3nt: TGCGCCAGCAGCTTGGCCAAACTAGCGGACCAAAATGAGCAGTTCTTC
CDR3aa: CASSLAKLADQNEQFF
d_gene: TRBD2
len: 16
abundance: -
v_gene: TRBV5-1
j_gene: TRBJ2-1

CDR3nt: TGTGCCAGCAGTAGGGGTGGGGGATACGAGCAGTACTTC
CDR3aa: CASSRGGGYEQYF
d_gene: -
len: 13
abundance: -
v_gene: TRBV7-7
j_gene: TRBJ2-7

CDR3nt: TGTGCCAGCAGCCAGAAGGACAGGGGGGTGTACTTC
CDR3aa: CASSQKDRGVYF
d_gene: TRBD1
len: 12
abundance: -
v_gene: TRBV14
j_gene: TRBJ2-7

CDR3nt: TGTGCCAGCAGCTCCATAGGAGGTTGGTACGACTACGGGGCAGAGACCCAGTACTTC
CDR3aa: CASSSIGGWYDYGAETQYF
d_gene: -
len: 19
abundance: -
v_gene: TRBV7-9
j_gene: TRBJ2-5

CDR3nt: TGCAGCGTTCGACCCGACAGACCCTACAATGAGCAGTTCTTC
CDR3aa: CSVRPDRPYNEQFF
d_gene: -
len: 14
abundance: -
v_gene: TRBV29-1
j_gene: TRBJ2-1

CDR3nt: TGTGCCAGCAGCAAGGGACAGGGGAATGAAAAACTGTTTTTT
CDR3aa: CASSKGQGNEKLFF
d_gene: TRBD1
len: 14
abundance: once
v_gene: TRBV7-6
j_gene: TRBJ1-4

CDR3nt: TGTGCCAGCAGCTTCTGGGACAACCACAATGAGCAGTTCTTC
CDR3aa: CASSFWDNHNEQFF
d_gene: -
len: 14
abundance: -
v_gene: TRBV7-9
j_gene: TRBJ2-1

CDR3nt: TGTGCCAGCAGCTCGAGAGGGGACATCTATGGCTACACCTTC
CDR3aa: CASSSRGDIYGYTF
d_gene: -
len: 14
abundance: few
v_gene: TRBV11-2
j_gene: TRBJ1-2

CDR3nt: TGTGCCAGCAGTTTCTCGACTCCCCCCGATACGCAGTATTTT
CDR3aa: CASSFSTPPDTQYF
d_gene: -
len: 14
abundance: -
v_gene: TRBV27
j_gene: TRBJ2-3

CDR3nt: TGTGCCAGCAGCGTAGGTCCTAGCGGGAACAATGAGCAGTTCTTC
CDR3aa: CASSVGPSGNNEQFF
d_gene: TRBD2
len: 15
abundance: -
v_gene: TRBV9
j_gene: TRBJ2-1